This T cell receptor (beta chain) was captured in a study of cytotoxic CD8 clonotypes in ibrutinib-treated CLL. Depths of 1 in 200,000 to 1 in 1 million T cells were the sequencing target. Sequencing was performed with immunoSEQ multiplex PCR; in TCRdb, only in-frame clones are kept and a portion is missing. This table has under 50,000 clones, 55% to 80% appearing once. Cryopreserved PBMCs provided 2 to 2.5 micrograms of genomic DNA for the TCR beta libraries. The study's findings and limits: Sustained-remission patients were sampled at different times than progressing patients were.

Deletions cut 5 bases from V and 5 bases from J, with 15 bases between. CDR1 and CDR2 (germline): MNHEY, SMNVEV (reference sequence). The CDR3 totals 15 residues. A note on this clone: Its antigen is unidentified.

The sequences come from PBMCs, collected at disease progression, from a patient treated with ibrutinib. V and J are TRBV27 and TRBJ2-2; D is uncertain. The receptor was isolated from a human donor with chronic lymphocytic leukemia. CDR3 nucleotides: TGTGCCAGCAGTCCCCCCGGTCTACTTACCGGGGAGCTGTTTTTT. This codes for CASSPPGLLTGELFF.